These 7 T cell receptor beta chains share one sample of origin, sequenced in a study of blood T cell repertoires in COVID-19. Assay: immunoSEQ multiplex PCR; the TCRdb copy retains only in-frame clones and omits some. The repertoire holds about 180,000 clones, with about 80% as singletons. Sequencing input: peripheral blood. The receptors were gathered from a human donor in a cohort sampled during active COVID-19.

The J gene is TRBJ2-7, the V gene TRBV5-4; possible D gene TRBD2, 7 bases. V shed 3 bases and J shed 3 bases, with 16 bases lying between them. The CDR3 consists of 15 residues. CDR1 and CDR2 (germline): SGHNT, YYREEE (reference sequence). DNA for the CDR3: TGTGCCAGCAGCTGGGGGGGCGGTAGCGGCTACGAGCAGTACTTC. It is translated as CASSWGGGSGYEQYF.

J is TRBJ2-3 and V is TRBV6-5, with 9 bases that match TRBD1. Germline CDR1 and CDR2: MNHEY and SVGAGI. This CDR3 is built from 16 residues. With 4 bases clipped from V and 4 bases from J, the junction kept 9 bases outside the gene matches. The CDR3 sequence: CASSSLGGQGADTQYF. CDR3 DNA: TGTGCCAGCAGTTCTCTCGGGGGACAGGGAGCAGATACGCAGTATTTT.

V and J are TRBV5-4 and TRBJ1-4; TRBD1 is a possible D gene (6 bases). V lost 2 bases and J lost 7, with 12 bases in between. CDR3 size: 14 residues. Per the germline V gene, CDR1 is SGHNT and CDR2 is YYREEE (reference sequence). CDR3 residues: CASSFGGASEKLFF. The CDR3 DNA reads TGTGCCAGCAGCTTTGGGGGGGCGAGTGAAAAACTGTTTTTT.

The chain is built from TRBV6-5 and TRBJ1-2; 7 bases line up with TRBD1. After removal of 6 bases from V and 8 bases from J, the junction contained 9 bases not matched to a gene. The length of the CDR3 is 13 residues. Germline CDR1 and CDR2: MNHEY and SVGAGI. The CDR3 region has the DNA TGTGCCAGCAGACCCACAGGGGCCAGGGGCTACACCTTC. Amino acids: CASRPTGARGYTF.

The rearrangement joins TRBV9 to TRBJ2-3; 8 bases are a match to TRBD2. The length of the CDR3 is 16 residues. The V gene end was trimmed by 3 bases and the J gene end by 4 bases; junction bases not matched to a gene: 10. Germline loops: CDR1 SGDLS, CDR2 YYNGEE. The CDR3: CASSGSAGDGADTQYF. CDR3 coding DNA: TGTGCCAGCAGCGGGTCAGCGGGAGATGGGGCAGATACGCAGTATTTT.

The chain has TRBV21-1 and TRBJ2-7; the tabulated D call, TRBD1, remains unverified against the DNA. TRBV21-1 is designated a pseudogene. The CDR3 extends over 17 amino acids. The CDR3 loop reads CASSSKGGATTIYEQYF. DNA of the CDR3: TGTGCCAGCAGCTCTAAGGGTGGGGCCACCACCATCTACGAGCAGTACTTC.

This clone was picked up a small number of times. This rearrangement joins TRBV5-1 to TRBJ2-7; no clear D gene. In germline, CDR1 is SGHRS, CDR2 YFSETQ. V shed 0 bases and J shed 6 bases, with 10 bases lying between them. The CDR3 sequence is 13 residues long. CDR3 loop: CASSLVGSLEQYF. The CDR3 DNA reads TGCGCCAGCAGCTTGGTTGGCTCCCTCGAGCAGTACTTC.